This TCR beta chain was obtained from a study of regulatory T cells in long-lasting Graves disease. Study-level information: Less than 3 months of antithyroid drugs had been taken by newly diagnosed Graves' patients. Findings of the study overall: For persistent Graves' patients, TCR diversity was lower than for newly diagnosed ones.

Time point described: newly diagnosed GD, antithyroid drugs for less than 3 months. PBMC RNA served as the TCR library source. Germline-derived CDR1 and CDR2 are SGHVS and FQNEAQ. The length of the CDR3 is 15 residues. Trimming removed 5 bases at V and 2 bases at J, with 16 bases between. This clonotype was seen many times. Its antigen remains unknown. According to the study, TCR beta libraries were built with iRepertoire HTBI primers and CDR3-region Arm-PCR. TCRdb itself ran the multiplex PCR reads through MiXCR, one entry per CDR3 protein. The sample has more than 350,000 distinct CDR3 sequences, more than 13% seen once. These same data were also listed under a study on T cells in Graves' hyperthyroidism and ophthalmopathy. From that study: A set of HTBI primers served as the primers for a first-round RT-PCR of the TCR CDR3.

Specimen: peripheral blood mononuclear cells (PBMCs), collected at new diagnosis, from a patient treated with antithyroid drugs. V and J are TRBV7-8 and TRBJ2-7, with no clear D. This TCR derives from a woman under 40 with Graves disease. The CDR3 region is CASSPSGLGAYEQYF. Here the CDR3 DNA reads TGTGCCAGCAGCCCATCGGGCCTTGGGGCCTACGAGCAGTACTTC.